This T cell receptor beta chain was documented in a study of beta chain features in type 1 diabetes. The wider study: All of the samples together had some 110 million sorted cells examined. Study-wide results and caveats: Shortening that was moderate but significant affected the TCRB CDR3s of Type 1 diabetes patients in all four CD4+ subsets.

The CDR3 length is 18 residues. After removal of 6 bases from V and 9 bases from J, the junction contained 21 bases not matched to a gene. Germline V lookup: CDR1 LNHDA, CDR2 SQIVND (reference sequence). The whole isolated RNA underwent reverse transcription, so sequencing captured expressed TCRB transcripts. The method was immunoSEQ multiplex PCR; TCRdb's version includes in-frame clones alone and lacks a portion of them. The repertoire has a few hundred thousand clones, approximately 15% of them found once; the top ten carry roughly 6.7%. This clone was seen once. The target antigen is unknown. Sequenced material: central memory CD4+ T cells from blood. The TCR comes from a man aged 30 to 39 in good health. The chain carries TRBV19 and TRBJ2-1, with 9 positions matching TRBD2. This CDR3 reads CASSGDSALAGSYGEQFF. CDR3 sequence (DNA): TGTGCCAGTAGCGGAGACAGTGCCCTAGCGGGGAGTTACGGTGAGCAGTTCTTC.